The 3 T cell receptor beta chains below were found in one sample sequenced in a study of blood T cell repertoires in COVID-19. Assay: immunoSEQ multiplex PCR; the TCRdb copy retains only in-frame clones and omits some. The table includes some 80,000 clones, about 88% detected once. Sequenced: peripheral blood. The receptors stem from a human donor in a cohort sampled during active COVID-19.

V is TRBV21-1 and J is TRBJ1-4. TRBV21-1 is a pseudogene segment. The length of the CDR3 is 16 residues. CDR3: CASSKARRGCGEKLFF. As DNA, the CDR3 is TGTGCCAGCAGCAAAGCAAGGAGGGGATGTGGTGAAAAACTGTTTTTT.

This clone was observed a handful of times. The sample has other DNA sequences that encode this CDR3 too. This chain joins TRBV5-4 and TRBJ1-6; 7 positions agree with TRBD1. V shed 4 bases and J 10 bases; nucleotides not matched to a gene: 5. The CDR3 totals 13 residues. CDR1 is SGHNT and CDR2 is YYREEE in the germline V gene (reference sequence). As DNA, the CDR3 is TGTGCCAGCAGCACCACAGGGGTATCACCCCTCCACTTT. It specifies CASSTTGVSPLHF. The whole variable domain, remainder taken from reference TRBV5-4 and TRBJ1-6, is ETGVTQSPTHLIKTRGQQVTLRCSSQSGHNTVSWYQQALGQGPQFIFQYYREEENGRGNFPPRFSGLQFPNYSSELNVNALELDDSALYLCASSTTGVSPLHFGNGTRLTVT.

The chain links TRBV5-1 to TRBJ2-2; D might be TRBD1 (6 bases). The germline gives CDR1 SGHRS, CDR2 YFSETQ. This CDR3 has 13 amino acids. Trimming removed 2 bases at V and 5 bases at J, with 7 bases between. CDR3 coding DNA: TGCGCCAGCAGCTTACAGGGAACCGGGGAGCTGTTTTTT. Protein product: CASSLQGTGELFF.